Below, 30 T cell receptor beta chains from the same sample are listed, as sequenced in a study of blood T cell repertoires in COVID-19. Generated by immunoSEQ multiplex PCR, the TCRdb table keeps only in-frame clones and is missing some. The data show 230,000 or so clones, approximately 83% seen once. Sequencing was done on a sample of PBMCs or T cells enriched from blood (not recorded which). All receptors come from a man between 50 and 59 years old who had recovered from COVID-19.

The V gene is TRBV20-1, the J gene TRBJ1-2; the D is unclear. Germline loops: CDR1 DFQATT, CDR2 SNEGSKA (reference sequence). The V end lost 1 base, the J end lost 8 bases, and 8 bases lay between the germline ends. The length of the CDR3 is 11 residues. Here the CDR3 reads CSARAGRGYTF. The CDR3 nucleotides are TGCAGTGCTAGAGCGGGTCGGGGCTACACCTTC.

The CDR3 loop is CASTRTGGTGELFF. The CDR3 region has the DNA TGTGCCAGCACCCGGACAGGGGGCACCGGGGAGCTGTTTTTT. The V call is TRBV6-5, the J call TRBJ2-2, with 10 bases fitting TRBD1. The CDR3 loop spans 14 amino acids. J gave up 4 bases and V 7 bases, and 3 bases lay outside the gene matches. Germline-derived CDR1 and CDR2 are MNHEY and SVGAGI.

CDR3 sequence reads: CASSLMAATNEKLFF. CDR3 DNA: TGCGCCAGCAGCTTGATGGCTGCAACTAATGAAAAACTGTTTTTT. The rearrangement links TRBV5-1 to TRBJ1-4; D remains unclear. Germline CDR1 SGHRS, CDR2 YFSETQ. Trimming cost V 1 base and J 0 bases, with 7 bases left between them. This CDR3 is built from 15 residues.

The J gene is TRBJ2-7, the V gene TRBV27, with TRBD2 identical over 9 bases. The germline V gene has CDR1 MNHEY and CDR2 SMNVEV (reference sequence). With 2 bases clipped from V and 5 bases from J, the junction kept 7 bases outside the gene matches. The CDR3 length is 15 residues. The CDR3 coding sequence is TGTGCCAGCAGTTTAACCCTAGCGGGGAGTAACGAGCAGTACTTC. Its protein product is CASSLTLAGSNEQYF.

This clone showed up just once. The CDR3: CASSLATTMVDRGLRETQYF. The CDR3 bases are TGTGCCAGCAGCTTGGCCACGACAATGGTCGACAGGGGGTTACGAGAGACCCAGTACTTC. The V call is TRBV5-4, the J call TRBJ2-5; 9 bases map to TRBD1. CDR1 SGHNT and CDR2 YYREEE come from the germline V gene (reference sequence). The CDR3 spans 20 residues. J lost 4 bases, V lost 0 bases, and 19 bases had no gene match.

The chain has TRBV7-9 and TRBJ1-1; 7 bases match TRBD1. The CDR3 covers 14 residues. V shed 5 bases and J 3 bases; nucleotides not matched to a gene: 6. CDR1 and CDR2 from the germline V gene are SEHNR and FQNEAQ (reference sequence). Here the CDR3 reads CASSLQGGDTEAFF. The CDR3, as DNA: TGTGCCAGCAGCCTTCAGGGGGGTGACACTGAAGCTTTCTTT.

The chain couples TRBV28 to TRBJ1-5, with 10 nucleotides matching TRBD1. The CDR3 spans 16 residues. Germline-derived CDR1 and CDR2 are MDHEN and SYDVKM. The trim removed 4 bases at V and 9 bases at J, leaving 12 bases unmatched. CDR3 sequence: CASSSLDRGQFRPQHF. For the CDR3, the DNA is TGTGCCAGCAGTTCTCTCGACAGGGGGCAGTTTCGGCCCCAGCATTTT.

The chain recombines TRBV2 with TRBJ1-1; D perhaps matches TRBD1 (5 bases). The CDR3 spans 14 residues. Looked up from germline, CDR1 is SNHLY and CDR2 is FYNNEI. The V end was cut by 6 bases, the J end by 5 bases, with 16 bases between. The CDR3 coding sequence is TGTGCCAGCAGGGGGGAGGGTGCGGCAACTGAAGCTTTCTTT. Its protein is CASRGEGAATEAFF.

The chain's CDR3 is CASSLDRAWTEAFF. The DNA for the CDR3 is TGTGCCAGCAGTCTCGACAGGGCGTGGACTGAAGCTTTCTTT. V and J are TRBV2 and TRBJ1-1, with TRBD1 identical over 7 bases. The V gene end was trimmed by 5 bases and the J gene end by 5 bases; junction bases not matched to a gene: 8. This CDR3 is 14 amino acids long. Germline CDR1 reads SNHLY; CDR2 reads FYNNEI.

The CDR3 spells CSVEDLRVGGEQFF. The CDR3 DNA is TGCAGCGTTGAAGATCTCAGGGTCGGGGGTGAGCAGTTCTTC. The gene calls are TRBV29-1 and TRBJ2-1, with D possibly TRBD2 on 6 matching bases. This CDR3 contains 14 residues. Germline lookup yields CDR1 SQVTM and CDR2 ANQGSEA. V was clipped by 0 bases and J by 9 bases, with 15 bases between them.

There are a few counts of this clone. The chain carries TRBV6-5 and TRBJ2-7, with TRBD2 matching over 9 bases. The J segment lost 4 bases and the V segment lost 2 bases, leaving 3 bases of the junction unmatched. From germline, CDR1 is MNHEY and CDR2 SVGAGI. The CDR3 runs 14 residues. The CDR3 sequence is CASSYAGGRYEQYF. In nucleotides, the CDR3 is TGTGCCAGCAGTTACGCGGGAGGGCGATACGAGCAGTACTTC.

This chain joins TRBV28 and TRBJ2-7; possibly TRBD2 for D (6 bases). Trimming left V 3 bases short and J 0 bases short, with 15 bases between. This CDR3 comprises 16 residues. Germline V gene lookup returns CDR1 MDHEN and CDR2 SYDVKM. The CDR3 DNA sequence: TGTGCCAGCAGTTTCCATCGGGCGACTAGCTCCTACGAGCAGTACTTC. Protein sequence: CASSFHRATSSYEQYF.

The chain employs TRBV7-2 and TRBJ2-7, with 10 bases fitting TRBD1. Germline V gene data show CDR1 as SGHTA and CDR2 as FQGNSA. This CDR3 spans 14 amino acids. V shed 1 base and J 3 bases; nucleotides not matched to a gene: 0. CDR3 region: CASSLGDRGYEQYF. As DNA, the CDR3 is TGTGCCAGCAGCTTAGGGGACAGGGGCTACGAGCAGTACTTC.

This CDR3 is CASSLRSLTGINSPLHF. The DNA of the CDR3 is TGTGCCAGCAGCTTGCGTAGCTTGACAGGGATTAATTCACCCCTCCACTTT. The chain carries TRBV7-6 and TRBJ1-6; 7 nucleotides agree with TRBD1. This CDR3 is 17 amino acids long. Unmatched junction bases numbered 11, after V lost 3 bases and J lost 6 bases. CDR1 is SGHVS, CDR2 FNYEAQ, per germline.

J is TRBJ1-6 and V is TRBV4-2, with D unclear. V shed 1 base and J shed 9 bases, with 7 bases lying between them. The CDR3 is 13 residues long. Looked up from germline, CDR1 is LGHNA and CDR2 is YNFKEQ. The CDR3 reads CASSQGSGSPLHF. The CDR3 nucleotides are TGTGCCAGCAGCCAAGGGAGCGGTTCACCCCTCCACTTT.

This clone has a single count. The chain couples TRBV5-4 to TRBJ2-5, with TRBD1 identical over 7 bases. CDR1 and CDR2 from the germline V gene are SGHNT and YYREEE (reference sequence). The CDR3 loop spans 14 amino acids. J was trimmed by 6 bases and V by 0 bases; bases with no gene match: 5. This chain's CDR3 is CASSLDRGRQTQYF. The CDR3 DNA sequence: TGTGCCAGCAGCTTGGACAGGGGCCGGCAGACCCAGTACTTC.

This sequence joins TRBV5-1 and TRBJ2-7; weak D call: TRBD1 (6 bases). V lost 2 bases to trimming and J lost 0 bases, with 9 bases between them. Germline values: CDR1 SGHRS, CDR2 YFSETQ. The CDR3 sequence is 14 residues long. The CDR3 region is CASSFRDTSYEQYF. The CDR3 DNA reads TGCGCCAGCAGCTTCCGGGACACCTCCTACGAGCAGTACTTC.

In its sample, this clone was seen once. V gene TRBV28 combines with J gene TRBJ1-1; D is possibly TRBD1 (5 bases). CDR3 length equals 13 residues. V was shortened by 0 bases and J by 6 bases, with 8 bases between the two germline ends. The germline CDR1 and CDR2 sequences are MDHEN and SYDVKM. In nucleotides, the CDR3 is TGTGCCAGCAGTTTATGGGGGGGGGCTGAAGCTTTCTTT. It is translated as CASSLWGGAEAFF.

This rearrangement joins TRBV7-3 to TRBJ2-1, with TRBD2 as a possible D gene (5 bases). This CDR3 spans 14 amino acids. V was cut by 1 base and J by 5 bases, with 9 bases left in between. CDR1 SGHTA and CDR2 FQGTGA come from the germline V gene. This CDR3 is CASSLSGRNNEQFF. The CDR3 DNA is TGTGCCAGCAGCTTAAGCGGGCGGAACAATGAGCAGTTCTTC.

V is TRBV5-1 and J is TRBJ1-1, with 7 nucleotides matching TRBD1. Per the germline V gene, CDR1 is SGHRS and CDR2 is YFSETQ. The CDR3 consists of 13 residues. With 4 bases clipped from V and 3 bases from J, the junction kept 3 bases outside the gene matches. The CDR3 reads CASSPDRDTEAFF. CDR3 bases: TGCGCCAGCAGCCCAGACAGGGACACTGAAGCTTTCTTT. The full variable domain, its missing parts supplied by reference TRBV5-1 and TRBJ1-1, is KAGVTQTPRYLIKTRGQQVTLSCSPISGHRSVSWYQQTPGQGLQFLFEYFSETQRNKGNFPGRFSGRQFSNSRSEMNVSTLELGDSALYLCASSPDRDTEAFFGQGTRLTVV.

The gene calls are TRBV24-1 and TRBJ1-1; 8 nucleotides agree with TRBD1. V lost 9 bases and J lost 0; bases outside the gene matches: 17. Germline CDR1 reads KGHDR; CDR2 reads SFDVKD. The CDR3 has 18 residues. CDR3 sequence: CATDKEAGQAVLNTEAFF. The CDR3 DNA is TGTGCCACCGACAAAGAGGCGGGACAGGCCGTCTTGAACACTGAAGCTTTCTTT.

The chain uses TRBV3-1 (or the pseudogene TRBV3-2) and TRBJ1-1; D remains ambiguous. V was clipped by 4 bases and J by 0 bases, with 6 bases between them. Looked up from germline, CDR1 is LGHDT and CDR2 is YNNKEL (reference sequence). The CDR3 consists of 13 residues. CDR3 in amino acids: CASSLTLNTEAFF. The CDR3 coding sequence is TGTGCCAGCAGCCTCACACTGAACACTGAAGCTTTCTTT.

The CDR3 loop reads CASSLRGGSNQPQHF. As DNA, the CDR3 is TGTGCCAGCAGTCTTCGAGGTGGGAGCAATCAGCCCCAGCATTTT. The chain is built from TRBV3-1 (or the pseudogene TRBV3-2) and TRBJ1-5; D gene unclear. The CDR3 has 15 residues. Trimming took off 6 bases at V and 1 base at J, with 13 bases between the two ends. CDR1 and CDR2 (germline): LGHDT, YNNKEL (reference sequence).

V is TRBV6-5 and J is TRBJ2-7; 9 bases are shared with TRBD1. Germline V lookup: CDR1 MNHEY, CDR2 SVGAGI. Trimming removed 5 bases from V and 6 bases from J; junction bases left unmatched: 8. This CDR3 is built from 14 residues. The CDR3 is CASSPLDRGGEQYF. The CDR3, as DNA: TGTGCCAGCAGTCCCCTGGACAGGGGCGGCGAGCAGTACTTC.

The chain has TRBV9 and TRBJ2-2, with D tentatively TRBD2 (6 bases). The CDR3 totals 18 residues. The V and J ends lost 3 bases and 1 base respectively, with 19 bases between them. CDR1 and CDR2 from the germline V gene are SGDLS and YYNGEE. CDR3 coding DNA: TGTGCCAGCAGCGCGAGTCCCAACGTCGGGGGGAACACCGGGGAGCTGTTTTTT. This gives the protein CASSASPNVGGNTGELFF.

This clone was detected only a few times. The J gene is TRBJ1-1, the V gene TRBV28; D perhaps matches TRBD1 (5 bases). V lost 7 bases and J lost 8, with 23 bases in between. This CDR3 is built from 15 residues. Looked up from germline, CDR1 is MDHEN and CDR2 is SYDVKM. The CDR3 DNA sequence: TGTGCCAGCAAGGGAGCAGGGAGGGTGGTATTAGAAGCTTTCTTT. It yields the protein CASKGAGRVVLEAFF.

The J gene is TRBJ1-1, the V gene TRBV2; D not certain. Trimming left V 4 bases short and J 3 bases short, with 3 bases between. The CDR3 is 11 amino acids. Per the germline V gene, CDR1 is SNHLY and CDR2 is FYNNEI. CDR3 loop: CASSVYTEAFF. CDR3 DNA: TGTGCCAGCAGTGTCTACACTGAAGCTTTCTTT. Filled out from reference TRBV2 and TRBJ1-1, the complete variable domain reads EPEVTQTPSHQVTQMGQEVILRCVPISNHLYFYWYRQILGQKVEFLVSFYNNEISEKSEIFDDQFSVERPDGSNFTLKIRSTKLEDSAMYFCASSVYTEAFFGQGTRLTVV.

The V call is TRBV5-1, the J call TRBJ1-4; no definite D call. The CDR3 contains 15 residues. The V gene's germline CDR1 is SGHRS and CDR2 YFSETQ. The V and J ends lost 0 bases and 1 base respectively, with 7 bases between them. CDR3 nucleotides: TGCGCCAGCAGCTTGGTAGCTGGAACTAATGAAAAACTGTTTTTT. Protein: CASSLVAGTNEKLFF.

The chain couples TRBV19 to TRBJ1-5; TRBD1 matches at 7 bases. The germline V gene has CDR1 LNHDA and CDR2 SQIVND (reference sequence). This CDR3 is 15 amino acids long. V lost 4 bases, J lost 3 bases, and 6 bases stayed unmatched. The CDR3 region has the DNA TGTGCCAGTAGTACTCTCGACAGGGACAATCAGCCCCAGCATTTT. Its translation: CASSTLDRDNQPQHF. The full variable domain, its missing parts supplied by reference TRBV19 and TRBJ1-5, is DGGITQSPKYLFRKEGQNVTLSCEQNLNHDAMYWYRQDPGQGLRLIYYSQIVNDFQKGDIAEGYSVSREKKESFPLTVTSAQKNPTAFYLCASSTLDRDNQPQHFGDGTRLSIL.

About this clone: The junction departs from germline at one end; a sequencing error may be responsible. The genes are TRBV30 and TRBJ1-1, with TRBD1 identical over 8 bases. Germline lookup yields CDR1 GTSNPN and CDR2 SVGIG (reference sequence). The CDR3 contains 10 residues. CDR3 nucleotides: TGTGCCTGGAGTGCAGGGGGCCCGTTATTT. Translating gives CAWSAGGPLF.